This TCR beta chain was observed in a study of blood T cells in healthy people across ages. Notes on the study in general: Age advanced and TCR beta diversity per million T cells fell, roughly linearly. Donors of long life had a larger count of naive CD4+ cells and greater diversity than aged donors.

Together with a sample-barcoded 5' primer, a J-beta primer mix was included in a second PCR lasting about 7 to 11 cycles. MiXCR, run by TCRdb on the 5' RACE reads, gives a single entry per CDR3 protein. The sample includes roughly 1.9 million distinct CDR3 sequences, around 40% seen only once; the top ten take around 23%. This CDR3 has 16 residues. The V end was cut by 1 base, the J end by 7 bases, with 20 bases between. Per germline, CDR1 LNHNV and CDR2 YYDKDF (reference sequence). Each sample provided at least 5 micrograms of extracted total RNA. This clonotype was seen more than once but under ten times. Its antigen is not identified.

The sequencing sample was made of blood. This clonotype was sampled from a human donor in good health. The genes are TRBV15 and TRBJ2-7; D gene unclear. CDR3 protein: CATSRGAAVTGREQYF. The DNA of the CDR3 is TGTGCCACCAGCAGAGGGGCGGCGGTTACTGGACGGGAGCAGTACTTC.